Listed below are T cell receptor beta chains from one sample, sequenced in a study of response to subunit inactivated influenza vaccine. Via MiXCR, TCRdb re-called the RT-PCR reads, giving one row per CDR3 protein. The sample yields 450,000 to 500,000 distinct CDR3 sequences, 9.5% to 12% seen once. Source: PBMCs from blood, taken around seven weeks after vaccination. The receptors come from a man aged 50-60 years who received an inactivated influenza vaccine. Each CDR3 is given with its conserved first and last residue. The D gene is left open where the match is weak. Clone size appears in some rows only: once, few, many, or a class for an expanded clone.

len | j_gene | d_gene | v_gene | abundance | CDR3aa | CDR3nt
16 | TRBJ1-4 | . | TRBV20-1 | few | CSATRPGGATNEKLFF | TGCAGTGCTACTCGCCCAGGTGGAGCAACTAATGAAAAACTGTTTTTT
14 | TRBJ1-1 | . | TRBV12-3/TRBV12-4 | few | CASSSQGSHGKAFF | TGTGCCAGCAGTTCCCAAGGTTCACATGGGAAAGCTTTCTTT
14 | TRBJ1-5 | . | TRBV12-3/TRBV12-4 | many | CASSLGGNNQPQHF | TGTGCCAGCAGTTTAGGGGGTAACAATCAGCCCCAGCATTTT
15 | TRBJ2-1 | TRBD2 | TRBV7-3 | many | CASSVTGTTYNEQFF | TGTGCCAGCAGCGTAACCGGGACTACCTACAATGAGCAGTTCTTC
14 | TRBJ2-4 | . | TRBV7-2 | few | CASSLGPGRNIQYF | TGTGCCAGCAGCTTAGGACCAGGGAGGAACATTCAGTACTTC
16 | TRBJ2-1 | TRBD2 | TRBV10-3 | few | CAIRSGLAGLYNEQFF | TGTGCCATCAGGTCGGGACTAGCGGGGTTGTACAATGAGCAGTTCTTC
13 | TRBJ1-1 | . | TRBV12-3/TRBV12-4 | . | CATRALGAREAFF | TGTGCCACCCGCGCACTGGGGGCGAGAGAAGCTTTCTTT
15 | TRBJ2-5 | . | TRBV7-2 | . | CASLLIQGPVGTQYF | TGTGCCAGCCTCCTTATTCAAGGACCAGTTGGAACCCAGTACTTC
12 | TRBJ2-1 | . | TRBV20-1 | . | CSAAGGGNEQFF | TGCAGTGCAGCAGGGGGAGGCAATGAGCAGTTCTTC
14 | TRBJ1-5 | . | TRBV15 | few | CATSREIGNQPQHF | TGTGCCACCAGCAGAGAGATAGGCAATCAGCCCCAGCATTTT
14 | TRBJ2-5 | TRBD1 | TRBV7-2 | few | CASSADRGIKTQYF | TGTGCCAGCAGCGCCGACAGGGGGATTAAGACCCAGTACTTC
14 | TRBJ1-2 | . | TRBV12-3/TRBV12-4 | few | CASSFSVLTYGYTF | TGTGCCAGCAGTTTTTCGGTTTTGACCTATGGCTACACCTTC
16 | TRBJ2-7 | TRBD2 | TRBV6-1 | few | CASSPGLAARGYEQYF | TGTGCCAGCAGCCCGGGACTAGCGGCGAGGGGCTACGAGCAGTACTTC
18 | TRBJ2-4 | TRBD1 | TRBV4-3 | few | CASSLDRGGSRSKNIQYF | TGCGCCAGCAGCCTGGACAGGGGCGGGAGTAGGTCCAAAAACATTCAGTACTTC
15 | TRBJ2-4 | . | TRBV7-8 | . | CASSPGLIAKNIQYF | TGTGCCAGCAGCCCCGGACTGATAGCCAAAAACATTCAGTACTTC
17 | TRBJ2-7 | . | TRBV6-1 | few | CASRRGSGTGFTYEQYF | TGTGCCAGCAGACGAGGATCCGGGACTGGCTTCACCTACGAGCAGTACTTC
13 | TRBJ2-1 | . | TRBV7-2 | . | CASSLAPAPEQFF | TGTGCCAGCAGCTTAGCCCCCGCCCCCGAGCAGTTCTTC
12 | TRBJ2-7 | TRBD1 | TRBV25-1 | . | CASTGTGLEQYF | TGTGCCAGCACCGGGACAGGGCTCGAGCAGTACTTC
17 | TRBJ2-4 | TRBD2 | TRBV5-5 | . | CASSFLSSGLAKNIQYF | TGTGCCAGCAGCTTCCTTAGTAGCGGGCTAGCCAAAAACATTCAGTACTTC
13 | TRBJ2-1 | . | TRBV20-1 | few | CSCAGIRFGEQFF | TGCAGCTGCGCAGGGATTCGGTTCGGTGAGCAGTTCTTC
14 | TRBJ2-1 | TRBD2 | TRBV29-1 | . | CSVGPRLAGNEQFF | TGCAGCGTTGGGCCCCGCCTAGCGGGCAATGAGCAGTTCTTC
14 | TRBJ2-5 | TRBD2 | TRBV20-1 | few | CSARAGGPGETQYF | TGCAGTGCTAGAGCGGGAGGGCCTGGGGAGACCCAGTACTTC
14 | TRBJ2-7 | TRBD2 | TRBV20-1 | few | CSAIGGGPFYEQYF | TGCAGTGCTATCGGGGGGGGCCCCTTCTACGAGCAGTACTTC
13 | TRBJ1-1 | . | TRBV7-7 | few | CASSSVFGTSAFF | TGTGCCAGCAGCTCCGTTTTTGGGACTTCGGCTTTCTTT
13 | TRBJ2-7 | . | TRBV2 | few | CASSGQISYEQYF | TGTGCCAGCAGTGGACAGATATCCTACGAGCAGTACTTC
13 | TRBJ2-1 | . | TRBV6-5 | many | CASSYGRYNEQFF | TGTGCCAGCAGTTACGGACGGTACAATGAGCAGTTCTTC
16 | TRBJ2-1 | TRBD2 | TRBV27 | few | CASIQLAGGPHNEQFF | TGTGCCAGCATCCAACTAGCGGGAGGGCCCCACAATGAGCAGTTCTTC
15 | TRBJ2-1 | . | TRBV24-1 | few | CATSDEFNENNEQFF | TGTGCCACCAGTGATGAGTTCAATGAGAATAATGAGCAGTTCTTC
14 | TRBJ2-5 | . | TRBV12-3/TRBV12-4 | . | CASSPEPLLGTQYF | TGTGCCAGCAGTCCTGAACCCCTGCTGGGGACCCAGTACTTC
14 | TRBJ1-5 | . | TRBV20-1 | few | CSARGTWSNQPQHF | TGCAGTGCTAGGGGTACGTGGAGCAATCAGCCCCAGCATTTT
15 | TRBJ1-1 | TRBD1 | TRBV5-1 | . | CASSLRGQVDTEAFF | TGCGCCAGCTCACTAAGGGGACAGGTGGACACTGAAGCTTTCTTT
15 | TRBJ1-6 | TRBD1 | TRBV7-2 | many | CASSLVGQGDSPLHF | TGTGCCAGCAGCTTAGTGGGACAGGGGGATTCACCCCTCCACTTT
11 | TRBJ1-1 | TRBD1 | TRBV27 | . | CASRTGTVAFF | TGTGCCAGCAGGACTGGGACAGTTGCTTTCTTT
14 | TRBJ2-1 | . | TRBV10-3 | . | CAISDVVANNEQFF | TGTGCCATCAGTGACGTAGTGGCCAACAATGAGCAGTTCTTC
13 | TRBJ2-1 | . | TRBV5-5 | many | CASSLWVGNEQFF | TGTGCCAGCAGCTTGTGGGTAGGCAATGAGCAGTTCTTC
17 | TRBJ2-7 | TRBD2 | TRBV12-3/TRBV12-4 | few | CASSLAGAGGRYYEQYF | TGTGCCAGCAGTTTAGCCGGAGCGGGGGGTCGCTATTACGAGCAGTACTTC
13 | TRBJ1-2 | TRBD1 | TRBV10-3 | few | CAMGTGGIEGYTF | TGTGCCATGGGGACAGGGGGCATCGAGGGCTACACCTTC
16 | TRBJ2-1 | . | TRBV28 | few | CASVSGGTGSYNEQFF | TGTGCCAGCGTTTCGGGGGGTACAGGGTCCTACAATGAGCAGTTCTTC
14 | TRBJ2-7 | . | TRBV12-3/TRBV12-4 | few | CASSLYLGPYEQYF | TGTGCCAGCAGTTTATATCTGGGCCCCTACGAGCAGTACTTC
18 | TRBJ2-1 | . | TRBV18 | . | CASSPKGRGPYSYNEQFF | TGTGCCAGCTCACCAAAGGGAAGAGGACCATACTCCTACAATGAGCAGTTCTTC
13 | TRBJ1-6 | . | TRBV11-2 | few | CASSLGFNSPLHF | TGTGCCAGCAGCTTAGGCTTTAATTCACCCCTCCACTTT
16 | TRBJ2-3 | TRBD2 | TRBV4-2 | . | CASSQELAGTGDTQYF | TGTGCCAGCAGCCAAGAACTAGCGGGAACAGGAGATACGCAGTATTTT
14 | TRBJ1-1 | . | TRBV6-5 | many | CASSYLQGNTEAFF | TGTGCCAGCAGTTACTTACAGGGGAACACTGAAGCTTTCTTT
15 | TRBJ2-5 | TRBD1 | TRBV5-5 | . | CASSYRDSALETQYF | TGTGCCAGCAGCTACCGGGACAGCGCCCTGGAGACCCAGTACTTC
14 | TRBJ2-3 | . | TRBV7-9 | many | CASSSRGAADTQYF | TGTGCCAGCAGCTCCAGGGGGGCCGCAGATACGCAGTATTTT
15 | TRBJ2-1 | TRBD1 | TRBV6-1 | . | CASRWGQAPYNEQFF | TGTGCCAGCAGATGGGGACAGGCCCCGTACAATGAGCAGTTCTTC
15 | TRBJ1-6 | . | TRBV6-9 | . | CASSYWNRDNSPLHF | TGTGCCAGCAGTTATTGGAACAGGGATAATTCACCCCTCCACTTT